This T cell receptor beta chain was found in a study of T cell responses to AZD1222 COVID-19 vaccine. The CDR3 consists of 14 residues. Trimming removed 5 bases from V and 10 bases from J, with 20 bases in between. CDR1 MDHEN and CDR2 SYDVKM come from the germline V gene. Here immunoSEQ multiplex PCR was the method, and the copy in TCRdb shows in-frame clones only, minus some. This table has 140,000 or so clones, around 89% appearing once. This clone was counted only a few times. The specimen comprised peripheral blood, sampled on day 0 of AZD1222 vaccination. This receptor was obtained from an adult in good health. The chain employs TRBV28 and TRBJ1-1; D ambiguous. The CDR3 is CASSPLDETERAFF. The DNA for the CDR3 is TGTGCCAGCAGTCCCCTGGACGAGACTGAGAGAGCTTTCTTT.